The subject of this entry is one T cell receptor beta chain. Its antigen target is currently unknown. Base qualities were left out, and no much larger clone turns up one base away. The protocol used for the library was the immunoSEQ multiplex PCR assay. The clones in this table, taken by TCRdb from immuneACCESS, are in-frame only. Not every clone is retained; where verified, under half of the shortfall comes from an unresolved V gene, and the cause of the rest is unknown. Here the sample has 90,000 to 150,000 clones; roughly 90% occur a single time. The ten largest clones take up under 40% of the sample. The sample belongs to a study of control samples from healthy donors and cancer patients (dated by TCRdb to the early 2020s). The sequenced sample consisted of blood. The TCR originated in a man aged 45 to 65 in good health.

The CDR3 amino acid sequence is: CASSPTGDEQYF. The DNA sequence is as follows: TGTGCCAGCAGCCCTACAGGGGATGAGCAGTACTTC. The V gene is TRBV7-6 and the J gene is TRBJ2-7; 7 bases in the middle match TRBD1. The CDR3 holds 12 amino acids from the cysteine to the phenylalanine. CDR3 DNA is the only sequence kept; it has 36 bases, read in frame from the first base. V and J are trimmed by 5 bases and 7 bases, and the gene matches miss 5 bases of the junction. Via the germline V gene, CDR1 is SGHVS and CDR2 FNYEAQ.